This T cell receptor beta chain was recovered during a study of PD-1 blockade in classical Hodgkin lymphoma. Time point indicated: newly diagnosed, previously untreated cHL patient sample. Out of thawed PBMCs, magnetic negative selection purified CD4+ T cells. For this clone: Its target is unknown.

Study outcomes and limitations: Relapsed/refractory patients reportedly had lower baseline diversity than newly diagnosed patients.

Sequenced by immunoSEQ multiplex PCR; TCRdb stores in-frame clones only, minus some. The sample holds 20,000 to 25,000 clones; over 90% are singletons and the top ten take 0.41%. The CDR3 has 12 residues. V gave up 5 bases and J gave up 8 bases, with 12 bases separating them. Germline values: CDR1 SGHAT, CDR2 FQNNGV. The sequence came from a human donor with classical Hodgkin lymphoma. Source material: CD4+ T cells from blood. V is TRBV11-2 and J is TRBJ1-2; D is perhaps TRBD1 (6 bases). In DNA form, the CDR3 reads TGTGCCAGCAGCGGGGACATTTTCGGCTACACCTTC. It encodes CASSGDIFGYTF.